One and the same sample provided the 8 T cell receptor beta chains below, sequenced in a study of blood T cell repertoires in COVID-19. Data came from immunoSEQ multiplex PCR; TCRdb stores just in-frame clones and leaves some out. The table shows some 170,000 clones, with 82% occurring only once. The specimen sequenced was peripheral blood. These receptors all stem from a woman aged 70-85 years with acute or convalescent COVID-19.

The J gene is TRBJ1-5, the V gene TRBV6-1; TRBD1 agrees at 7 bases. The CDR3 spans 18 residues. The germline gives CDR1 MNHNS, CDR2 SASEGT. With 3 bases clipped from V and 0 bases from J, the junction kept 11 bases outside the gene matches. CDR3 region: CASSDRGVRIYSNQPQHF. The DNA of the CDR3 is TGTGCCAGCAGTGACAGGGGGGTAAGAATATATAGCAATCAGCCCCAGCATTTT.

In this sample, this clone turned up once. This may come from a read error, since a much larger clone is one base off. This chain connects TRBV11-2 to TRBJ1-2; a possible D gene is TRBD1 (6 bases). This CDR3 is built from 13 residues. Germline V gene data show CDR1 as SGHAT and CDR2 as FQNNGV. V was pared by 2 bases and J by 3 bases, with 7 bases between. The CDR3 reads CASSLNRDYGYTF. In DNA, the CDR3 is TGTGCCAGCAGCTTAAACAGGGACTATGGCTACACCTTC. Full variable domain (missing parts from reference TRBV11-2 and TRBJ1-2): EAGVAQSPRYKIIEKRQSVAFWCNPISGHATLYWYQQILGQGPKLLIQFQNNGVVDDSQLPKDRFSAERLKGVDSTLKIQPAKLEDSAVYLCASSLNRDYGYTFGSGTRLTVV.

In its sample, this clone was seen a few times. The chain uses TRBV5-1 and TRBJ1-4; D perhaps matches TRBD1 (6 bases). The CDR3 has 14 residues. Trimming removed 4 bases at V and 8 bases at J, with 15 bases between. CDR1 and CDR2 (germline): SGHRS, YFSETQ. DNA for the CDR3: TGCGCCAGCAGCGGAACAGGGCCAGCGGAAAAACTGTTTTTT. Translated: CASSGTGPAEKLFF.

The chain recombines TRBV7-2 with TRBJ2-2; 10 bases agree with TRBD2. The germline V gene encodes CDR1 SGHTA and CDR2 FQGNSA. V trimming: 4 bases; J trimming: 5 bases; junction bases outside the gene matches: 1. CDR3 length equals 14 residues. This CDR3 reads CASSSGLATGELFF. The CDR3 bases are TGTGCCAGCAGCTCGGGACTAGCGACCGGGGAGCTGTTTTTT.

The V call is TRBV7-2, the J call TRBJ1-5; 7 positions match TRBD1. The germline CDR1 and CDR2 sequences are SGHTA and FQGNSA. This CDR3 contains 16 residues. The V segment lost 1 base and the J segment 2 bases; nucleotides outside the gene matches: 5. The CDR3, as DNA: TGTGCCAGCAGCTTAGGAGGGGGCTGGGGCAATCAGCCCCAGCATTTT. Translated, it gives CASSLGGGWGNQPQHF.

The CDR3 spells CASSATPRVSGNTIYF. The DNA for the CDR3 is TGTGCCAGCAGCGCAACCCCCAGGGTCTCTGGAAACACCATATATTTT. The V call is TRBV7-9, the J call TRBJ1-3, with TRBD1 as a possible D gene (5 bases). CDR1 is SEHNR and CDR2 is FQNEAQ in the germline V gene (reference sequence). CDR3 length: 16 amino acids. V gave up 5 bases and J gave up 0 bases, with 14 bases separating them.

V gene TRBV7-2 combines with J gene TRBJ2-3; D is uncertain. Germline CDR1 SGHTA, CDR2 FQGNSA. Trimming removed 3 bases from V and 3 bases from J, with 10 bases in between. The CDR3 is 14 amino acids. The CDR3 protein is CASSFPPSTDTQYF. The CDR3 DNA reads TGTGCCAGCAGCTTCCCTCCCTCGACAGATACGCAGTATTTT.

This clone appeared once. The chain is built from TRBV4-1 and TRBJ1-2; TRBD1 is a possible D gene (5 bases). This CDR3 has 14 residues. Germline V gene sequence: CDR1 MGHRA, CDR2 YSYEKL. V dropped 5 bases and J dropped 6 bases, with 16 bases sitting between them. CDR3 nucleotide sequence: TGCGCCAGCAGCTTCGGTAGGGGTAGGGATGGCTACACCTTC. It encodes CASSFGRGRDGYTF.